This entry concerns a single T cell receptor beta chain. This sample was included in a study of T cells in Graves' hyperthyroidism and ophthalmopathy. Ophthalmopathy cases scored 3 or more on the Clinical Activity Score and 4 or more on NOSPECS grade, with duration below 3 months. Pregnant or lactating patients were excluded, as were those with uncontrolled infection or other autoimmune disease. It was RNA transcripts that yielded the amplified TCR beta CDR3 regions. HTBI primers drove first-round RT-PCR of the TCR CDR3. TCRdb recomputed calls from the multiplex PCR reads with MiXCR, one row per CDR3 protein. The repertoire has about 400,000 distinct CDR3 sequences, about 15% of them found once; the top ten carry roughly 21%. The CDR3 runs to 17 residues. The ends lost 5 bases at V and 3 bases at J; junction bases unmatched: 3. Germline values: CDR1 SNHLY, CDR2 FYNNEI.

Sequenced input: blood. The TCR comes from a woman aged 25-40 years with Graves' ophthalmopathy. The chain combines TRBV2 with TRBJ2-2; 16 bases fit TRBD2. CDR3 region: CASSLGTSGGDTGELFF. For the CDR3, the DNA is TGTGCCAGCAGTCTCGGGACTAGCGGGGGGGACACCGGGGAGCTGTTTTTT. The full variable domain, its missing parts supplied by reference TRBV2 and TRBJ2-2, is EPEVTQTPSHQVTQMGQEVILRCVPISNHLYFYWYRQILGQKVEFLVSFYNNEISEKSEIFDDQFSVERPDGSNFTLKIRSTKLEDSAMYFCASSLGTSGGDTGELFFGEGSRLTVL.